The T cell receptor beta chain under discussion was sequenced for a study of OX40 agonist ivuxolimab in advanced cancers. Context from the whole study: Ivuxolimab was a fully human IgG2 agonistic monoclonal antibody targeting the costimulatory receptor OX40 (CD134). The paper describes the monotherapy dose-escalation part (N of about 54 patients) of the phase I trial of ivuxolimab. Partial responses were achieved by three dose-escalation patients, of whom one had hepatocellular carcinoma and two had cutaneous melanoma. The point of sequencing TCRbeta in the periphery was to test whether ivuxolimab changed TCR sequence diversity and drove clonal T-cell expansion. Among the approximately 54 dose-escalation patients, about 19 had hepatocellular carcinoma, some 15 melanoma, 9 renal cell carcinoma and 9 head and neck cancer. In the dose-escalation cohort, around four fifths of patients were male, and the mean age was roughly 60 years, with a range of roughly 20 to 79. Prior anti-PD-1, anti-PD-L1 or anti-CTLA-4 therapy was permitted, and 35% to 40% of dose-escalation patients had received checkpoint inhibitors. Intravenous ivuxolimab was administered to patients every 2 weeks at six dose levels: 0.01, 0.1, 0.3, 1.5, 3 and 10 mg/kg. Overall results and qualifications from the work: After ivuxolimab, more expanded clones were found on average in CD8+ T cells than in CD4+ T cells. At doses of 0.1 to 3.0 mg/kg, clonal expansion of both CD4+ and CD8+ blood T cells was observed from baseline to week 6. Low levels of normalized T-cell clonal expansion were also seen in some nonresponding patients. In the 0.1-3.0 mg/kg groups, partial responders had among the lowest normalized peripheral clonal expansion, particularly in CD8+ T cells. The antigen specificity of the clonally expanded peripheral T cells was not determined.

This clone has only one observation. There is no known antigen for this receptor. Per-base qualities were not stored, and no clone one base away is much larger. Patients with autoimmune disease history or receiving systemic immunosuppression were excluded from the trial. Peripheral blood for TCR sequencing was collected from all dose cohorts at baseline, on cycle 4 day 1, and on cycle 7 day 1. The samples were taken from a phase I, first-in-human, multicenter, open-label dose-escalation trial of ivuxolimab. Adults with locally advanced or metastatic melanoma, renal cell carcinoma, hepatocellular carcinoma or head and neck squamous cell carcinoma were enrolled in the trial. Before TCR sequencing, CD4+ T cells and CD8+ T cells were sorted from peripheral blood as separate populations. Genomic DNA was extracted from sorted cells for sequencing of the TCRbeta CDR3 region. The immunoSEQ Assay was used for sequencing of TCRbeta CDR3 regions. In its TCRdb copy, this immuneACCESS table keeps in-frame sequences only and misses some clones. Where compared with another copy, unresolved V genes explain less than half of these, and the others have no known cause. The sample table holds around 37,000 clones, of which roughly 80% were seen once. The ten largest clones take up approximately 22% of the sample.

V ends up 3 bases short and J 6 bases short, with an unmatched junction base count of 8. The cysteine opens and the phenylalanine closes a CDR3 of 15 amino acids. CDR3 DNA only is kept here, 45 bases in frame from base 1. The germline V gene specifies MDHEN as CDR1 and SYDVKM as CDR2. The material was CD4+ or CD8+ T cells sorted from blood, obtained in a trial of the OX40 agonist ivuxolimab. This sequence uses TRBV28 and TRBJ2-1, and 7 bases in between align with TRBD2. This receptor was identified in an adult with an advanced solid tumor such as melanoma, head and neck, liver or kidney cancer. The CDR3 protein: CASSFAGEWGNEQFF. Read as DNA, the sequence is TGTGCCAGCAGTTTTGCGGGAGAGTGGGGCAATGAGCAGTTCTTC.